Listed below are T cell receptor beta chains from one sample, sequenced in a study of early T cells in non-severe SARS-CoV-2 infection. TCRdb passed the 5' RACE reads through MiXCR, listing each CDR3 protein once. This table holds roughly 65,000 distinct CDR3 sequences, 11% found once. Sequenced input: whole blood. The receptors were sampled from an adult who was a healthcare worker with PCR-confirmed SARS-CoV-2 infection or an uninfected control (not recorded which). CDR3s include the opening cysteine and the closing phenylalanine or tryptophan. The order of the fields is D gene, J gene, V gene, clone size, CDR3 protein, CDR3 DNA. D genes are given only for firm matches. Size is stated for part of the rows, as once, few or many counts, or as a class when the clone is expanded.

d_call: TRBD1; j_call: TRBJ2-7; v_call: TRBV11-2; clone_size: NA; cdr3_aa: CASGRTGHYEQYF; cdr3_nt: TGTGCCAGCGGGCGGACAGGGCACTACGAGCAGTACTTC
d_call: NA; j_call: TRBJ1-2; v_call: TRBV9; clone_size: NA; cdr3_aa: CASSVGRAFNYGYTF; cdr3_nt: TGTGCCAGCAGCGTAGGTCGGGCTTTTAACTATGGCTACACCTTC
d_call: NA; j_call: TRBJ1-1; v_call: TRBV29-1; clone_size: few; cdr3_aa: CSVGGTEAFF; cdr3_nt: TGCAGCGTTGGTGGGACTGAAGCTTTCTTT
d_call: NA; j_call: TRBJ2-5; v_call: TRBV28; clone_size: NA; cdr3_aa: CASSSPTGYETQYF; cdr3_nt: TGTGCCAGCAGTTCCCCAACAGGGTACGAGACCCAGTACTTC
d_call: TRBD2; j_call: TRBJ2-1; v_call: TRBV5-1; clone_size: many; cdr3_aa: CASSSSGLASTLF; cdr3_nt: TGCGCCAGCAGCTCGTCGGGACTAGCCAGTACACTCTTC
d_call: TRBD2; j_call: TRBJ2-5; v_call: TRBV7-2; clone_size: many; cdr3_aa: CASSWRLAGEETQYF; cdr3_nt: TGTGCCAGCAGCTGGAGACTAGCGGGAGAAGAGACCCAGTACTTC
d_call: TRBD1; j_call: TRBJ1-5; v_call: TRBV12-3/TRBV12-4; clone_size: NA; cdr3_aa: CASTGGTQPQHF; cdr3_nt: TGTGCCAGCACAGGGGGAACCCAGCCCCAGCATTTT
d_call: NA; j_call: TRBJ2-3; v_call: TRBV20-1; clone_size: few; cdr3_aa: CSARRPYTDTQYF; cdr3_nt: TGCAGTGCTAGGAGACCCTATACAGATACGCAGTATTTT
d_call: NA; j_call: TRBJ1-2; v_call: TRBV20-1; clone_size: NA; cdr3_aa: CRVPMENGYTF; cdr3_nt: TGCAGAGTACCCATGGAGAATGGCTACACCTTC
d_call: NA; j_call: TRBJ2-7; v_call: TRBV4-2; clone_size: many; cdr3_aa: CASSQDTGWDEQYF; cdr3_nt: TGTGCCAGCAGCCAAGACACTGGCTGGGACGAGCAGTACTTC
d_call: NA; j_call: TRBJ2-1; v_call: TRBV6-1; clone_size: NA; cdr3_aa: CASTPLRNEQFF; cdr3_nt: TGTGCCAGCACCCCTCTTAGGAATGAGCAGTTCTTC
d_call: NA; j_call: TRBJ1-2; v_call: TRBV20-1; clone_size: few; cdr3_aa: CSASGISNYGYTF; cdr3_nt: TGCAGTGCTAGTGGGATATCTAACTATGGCTACACCTTC
d_call: NA; j_call: TRBJ2-7; v_call: TRBV3-1; clone_size: few; cdr3_aa: CASSQVRYEQYF; cdr3_nt: TGTGCCAGCAGCCAAGTCCGGTACGAGCAGTACTTC
d_call: TRBD2; j_call: TRBJ2-3; v_call: TRBV7-8; clone_size: many; cdr3_aa: CASSSILAGGTDTQYF; cdr3_nt: TGTGCCAGCAGCTCTATCCTAGCGGGGGGAACAGATACGCAGTATTTT
d_call: NA; j_call: TRBJ1-5; v_call: TRBV21-1; clone_size: few; cdr3_aa: CASSKVTGENQPQHF; cdr3_nt: TGTGCCAGCAGCAAGGTGACAGGGGAAAATCAGCCCCAGCATTTT
d_call: NA; j_call: TRBJ2-3; v_call: TRBV20-1; clone_size: NA; cdr3_aa: CSARTGLGYTDTQYF; cdr3_nt: TGCAGTGCTAGGACCGGGTTAGGTTACACAGATACGCAGTATTTT
d_call: NA; j_call: TRBJ1-1; v_call: TRBV6-6; clone_size: NA; cdr3_aa: CASRSRANTEAFF; cdr3_nt: TGTGCCAGCAGGTCCCGGGCGAACACTGAAGCTTTCTTT
d_call: NA; j_call: TRBJ1-1; v_call: TRBV11-2; clone_size: many; cdr3_aa: CASSHYPEGGTEAFF; cdr3_nt: TGTGCCAGCAGCCATTATCCAGAGGGCGGCACTGAAGCTTTCTTT
d_call: TRBD2; j_call: TRBJ2-1; v_call: TRBV5-1; clone_size: many; cdr3_aa: CASSLAASGSSYNEQFF; cdr3_nt: TGCGCCAGCAGCTTGGCGGCTAGCGGGAGCTCCTACAATGAGCAGTTCTTC
d_call: NA; j_call: TRBJ2-3; v_call: TRBV30; clone_size: once; cdr3_aa: CAWMGIADTQYF; cdr3_nt: TGTGCCTGGATGGGGATCGCAGATACGCAGTATTTT
d_call: NA; j_call: TRBJ2-1; v_call: TRBV3-1; clone_size: few; cdr3_aa: CASSSRLRTDNEQFF; cdr3_nt: TGTGCCAGCAGCTCACGATTAAGGACGGACAATGAGCAGTTCTTC
d_call: NA; j_call: TRBJ2-7; v_call: TRBV4-2; clone_size: few; cdr3_aa: CASSQDMFYEQYF; cdr3_nt: TGTGCCAGCAGCCAAGATATGTTCTACGAGCAGTACTTC
d_call: NA; j_call: TRBJ1-2; v_call: TRBV5-5; clone_size: few; cdr3_aa: CASSPAERYGYTF; cdr3_nt: TGTGCCAGCAGCCCCGCCGAGAGGTATGGCTACACCTTC
d_call: NA; j_call: TRBJ2-6; v_call: TRBV5-4; clone_size: NA; cdr3_aa: CASSADTYSGANVLTF; cdr3_nt: TGTGCCAGCAGCGCGGACACTTACTCTGGGGCCAACGTCCTGACTTTC
d_call: NA; j_call: TRBJ2-3; v_call: TRBV6-2/TRBV6-3; clone_size: many; cdr3_aa: CASSYRTDTQYF; cdr3_nt: TGTGCCAGCAGTTACCGAACAGATACGCAGTATTTT
d_call: TRBD1; j_call: TRBJ2-7; v_call: TRBV7-9; clone_size: NA; cdr3_aa: CASSPQGGKQYF; cdr3_nt: TGTGCCAGCAGTCCACAGGGGGGTAAGCAGTACTTC
d_call: NA; j_call: TRBJ2-7; v_call: TRBV4-1; clone_size: few; cdr3_aa: CASSQESRSPYEQYF; cdr3_nt: TGCGCCAGCAGCCAAGAGTCCCGGAGCCCCTACGAGCAGTACTTC
d_call: TRBD2; j_call: TRBJ2-1; v_call: TRBV7-8; clone_size: NA; cdr3_aa: CASSSTSGSHNEQFF; cdr3_nt: TGTGCCAGCAGCTCGACTAGCGGGAGTCATAATGAGCAGTTCTTC
d_call: NA; j_call: TRBJ2-1; v_call: TRBV10-3; clone_size: once; cdr3_aa: CAISDQVEELEQFF; cdr3_nt: TGTGCCATCAGTGACCAGGTCGAGGAGCTGGAGCAGTTCTTC
d_call: TRBD2; j_call: TRBJ2-3; v_call: TRBV28; clone_size: few; cdr3_aa: CASSLGVAGPAPTDTQYF; cdr3_nt: TGTGCCAGCAGTTTAGGAGTAGCGGGCCCTGCTCCCACAGATACGCAGTATTTT
d_call: TRBD1; j_call: TRBJ2-7; v_call: TRBV5-5; clone_size: NA; cdr3_aa: CASSSPGQSYEQYF; cdr3_nt: TGTGCCAGCAGCTCTCCGGGACAGAGCTACGAGCAGTACTTC
d_call: NA; j_call: TRBJ1-2; v_call: TRBV6-6; clone_size: NA; cdr3_aa: CASRSSVNYGYTF; cdr3_nt: TGTGCCAGCCGGTCCTCGGTTAACTATGGCTACACCTTC
d_call: TRBD2; j_call: TRBJ2-7; v_call: TRBV4-2; clone_size: few; cdr3_aa: CASSQDSGRSSYEQYF; cdr3_nt: TGTGCCAGCAGCCAGGACAGCGGGAGGAGCTCCTACGAGCAGTACTTC
d_call: TRBD2; j_call: TRBJ2-5; v_call: TRBV7-9; clone_size: NA; cdr3_aa: CASSLVAGAQETQYF; cdr3_nt: TGTGCCAGCAGCTTAGTAGCGGGAGCCCAAGAGACCCAGTACTTC
d_call: TRBD1; j_call: TRBJ2-1; v_call: TRBV2; clone_size: many; cdr3_aa: CASSGDRDGSYNEQFF; cdr3_nt: TGTGCCAGCAGTGGGGACAGGGACGGGTCATACAATGAGCAGTTCTTC
d_call: NA; j_call: TRBJ2-1; v_call: TRBV28; clone_size: few; cdr3_aa: CASSLYPASYNEQFF; cdr3_nt: TGTGCCAGCAGTTTATACCCTGCCTCTTACAATGAGCAGTTCTTC
d_call: NA; j_call: TRBJ2-7; v_call: TRBV10-2; clone_size: few; cdr3_aa: CASSAYYTQFYEQYF; cdr3_nt: TGCGCCAGCAGTGCCTACTACACGCAATTCTACGAGCAGTACTTC
d_call: NA; j_call: TRBJ1-5; v_call: TRBV5-1; clone_size: NA; cdr3_aa: CASSEGTNQPQHF; cdr3_nt: TGCGCCAGCAGCGAGGGGACCAATCAGCCCCAGCATTTT
d_call: NA; j_call: TRBJ1-4; v_call: TRBV7-9; clone_size: NA; cdr3_aa: CASSLVSSSGMLNEKLFF; cdr3_nt: TGTGCCAGCAGCTTAGTATCGAGCTCGGGGATGTTGAATGAAAAACTGTTTTTT
d_call: NA; j_call: TRBJ2-7; v_call: TRBV20-1; clone_size: few; cdr3_aa: CSARAVLYEQYF; cdr3_nt: TGCAGTGCTAGGGCGGTACTCTACGAGCAGTACTTC
d_call: NA; j_call: TRBJ1-1; v_call: TRBV12-3/TRBV12-4; clone_size: once; cdr3_aa: CASSPSGRNLMNTEAFF; cdr3_nt: TGTGCCAGCAGTCCTTCTGGACGAAACCTAATGAACACTGAAGCTTTCTTT
d_call: NA; j_call: TRBJ2-1; v_call: TRBV20-1; clone_size: few; cdr3_aa: CSASRSQSRNEQFF; cdr3_nt: TGCAGTGCTAGTCGGAGCCAAAGCCGCAATGAGCAGTTCTTC
d_call: TRBD2; j_call: TRBJ2-1; v_call: TRBV20-1; clone_size: many; cdr3_aa: CSALRGDSSYNEQFF; cdr3_nt: TGCAGTGCCCTACGGGGGGATAGCTCCTACAATGAGCAGTTCTTC
d_call: NA; j_call: TRBJ2-7; v_call: TRBV27; clone_size: NA; cdr3_aa: CASSLIAASVEQYF; cdr3_nt: TGTGCCAGCAGTTTAATAGCGGCTAGCGTCGAGCAGTACTTC
d_call: TRBD2; j_call: TRBJ2-7; v_call: TRBV7-2; clone_size: NA; cdr3_aa: CASSQGLAAYEQYF; cdr3_nt: TGTGCCAGCAGCCAGGGACTAGCGGCCTACGAGCAGTACTTC
d_call: NA; j_call: TRBJ2-7; v_call: TRBV5-6; clone_size: NA; cdr3_aa: CASSQSPGATYEQYF; cdr3_nt: TGTGCCAGCAGCCAATCTCCAGGGGCGACCTACGAGCAGTACTTC
d_call: TRBD2; j_call: TRBJ2-3; v_call: TRBV20-1; clone_size: few; cdr3_aa: CSARDPGTSGSWGTDTQYF; cdr3_nt: TGCAGTGCTAGAGATCCCGGGACTAGCGGGAGTTGGGGTACAGATACGCAGTATTTT
d_call: TRBD1; j_call: TRBJ2-7; v_call: TRBV20-1; clone_size: few; cdr3_aa: CSATRRQGHYEQYF; cdr3_nt: TGCAGTGCTACACGCCGACAGGGACACTACGAGCAGTACTTC
d_call: TRBD2; j_call: TRBJ2-2; v_call: TRBV20-1; clone_size: NA; cdr3_aa: CSARDSGRDTGELFF; cdr3_nt: TGCAGTGCTAGAGATAGCGGGAGGGACACCGGGGAGCTGTTTTTT
d_call: TRBD2; j_call: TRBJ2-1; v_call: TRBV5-1; clone_size: NA; cdr3_aa: CASSPKRDYNEQFF; cdr3_nt: TGCGCCAGCAGCCCGAAGCGGGACTACAATGAGCAGTTCTTC
d_call: NA; j_call: TRBJ1-2; v_call: TRBV3-1; clone_size: many; cdr3_aa: CASTGPDSYGYTF; cdr3_nt: TGTGCCAGCACCGGACCGGACAGCTATGGCTACACCTTC
d_call: NA; j_call: TRBJ1-1; v_call: TRBV10-1; clone_size: few; cdr3_aa: CASSENRDTEAFF; cdr3_nt: TGCGCCAGCAGTGAGAACAGGGACACTGAAGCTTTCTTT
d_call: TRBD2; j_call: TRBJ2-4; v_call: TRBV5-6; clone_size: few; cdr3_aa: CASSHTVREGDIQYF; cdr3_nt: TGTGCCAGCAGCCACACTGTGCGGGAGGGGGACATTCAGTACTTC
d_call: TRBD1; j_call: TRBJ1-6; v_call: TRBV20-1; clone_size: few; cdr3_aa: CSARYRGRIDSPLHF; cdr3_nt: TGCAGTGCTAGATACAGGGGGCGGATCGATTCACCCCTCCACTTT
d_call: NA; j_call: TRBJ2-7; v_call: TRBV7-6; clone_size: few; cdr3_aa: CASSLGQGSGEQYF; cdr3_nt: TGTGCCAGCAGCTTAGGGCAGGGATCTGGCGAGCAGTACTTC
d_call: NA; j_call: TRBJ1-2; v_call: TRBV7-2; clone_size: many; cdr3_aa: CASKKSYYGYTF; cdr3_nt: TGTGCCAGCAAGAAGTCCTACTATGGCTACACCTTC
d_call: TRBD2; j_call: TRBJ2-1; v_call: TRBV7-3; clone_size: few; cdr3_aa: CASSPATSGTINEQFF; cdr3_nt: TGTGCCAGCAGCCCAGCGACTAGCGGGACCATCAATGAGCAGTTCTTC
d_call: NA; j_call: TRBJ2-7; v_call: TRBV5-8; clone_size: many; cdr3_aa: CASSFRGVYEQYF; cdr3_nt: TGTGCCAGCAGCTTCCGAGGGGTGTACGAGCAGTACTTC